This T cell receptor beta chain was captured by sequencing in a study of T cells in tumors after PD-1 blockade. Study details: Patients had no prior checkpoint blockade, systemic immunosuppressants, or anti-cancer therapy within 4 weeks.

This table comes from immunoSEQ multiplex PCR, and its TCRdb copy is limited to in-frame clones, with some not included. The data hold around 60,000 clones, with around 80% observed a single time. Germline-derived CDR1 and CDR2 are SGHNT and YYREEE (reference sequence). The CDR3 extends over 13 amino acids. V lost 4 bases, J lost 5 bases, and 9 bases lay in between. The sample was PBMCs, taken before anti-PD-1 treatment. The receptor's source is a human donor with basal cell carcinoma. The chain links TRBV5-4 to TRBJ2-2; the D gene could be TRBD1 or TRBD2 (5 bases each). CDR3 coding DNA: TGTGCCAGCAGCCCCGGGACGACCGGGGAGCTGTTTTTT. As protein: CASSPGTTGELFF.